This TCR beta chain was documented in a study of blood T cell repertoires in COVID-19. Study background: T cells, B-cell-depleted T cells, or PBMCs supplied cDNA or gDNA.

Original processing notes: Amplification of reference gene primers provided the estimated nucleated cell counts. The assay was immunoSEQ multiplex PCR, and TCRdb's table has in-frame clones only and misses some. Clonal size and the V and J genes are those of that table, whereas D and trimming came from the DNA. There are tens of thousands of clones in the sample; about 73% occur only once, and roughly 27% lies in the top ten. There are 14 residues in the CDR3. Trimming took off 6 bases at V and 5 bases at J, with 16 bases between the two ends. CDR1 and CDR2 from the germline V gene are MNHEY and SVGEGT.

The sequencing input was peripheral blood. The receptor's source is a woman aged 80 or older with acute or convalescent COVID-19. This sequence joins TRBV6-2 or TRBV6-3 and TRBJ2-5; D may be TRBD1 (6 bases). The chain's CDR3 is CASSRPGGAETQYF. CDR3 nucleotides: TGTGCCAGCAGCCGTCCTGGGGGCGCGGAGACCCAGTACTTC.